This T cell receptor beta chain stems from a study of shared clonotypes between healthy human individuals. In the study overall: A couple of female and a few male donors aged 18 to 49 were enrolled. Study results and caveats: Despite large depth, rarefaction showed incomplete sorted-subset sequencing.

In regard to this clone: The target antigen is unknown.

CDR3 length: 18 amino acids. Germline V lookup: CDR1 SGHDT, CDR2 YYEEEE. Trimming left V 4 bases short and J 1 base short, with 22 bases between. The assay was immunoSEQ multiplex PCR, and TCRdb's table has in-frame clones only and misses some. This table has over a million clones, approximately 72% appearing once. The receptor was derived from a man younger than 35 in good health. V gene TRBV5-6 combines with J gene TRBJ2-3; the D gene could be TRBD1 or TRBD2 (6 bases each). Input material: memory CD4+ T cells sorted from blood. The sample's subset: CD45RA-negative fraction. CDR3 nucleotides: TGTGCCAGCAGCCCGATAGGGGGGACATCCCGGGGCACAGATACGCAGTATTTT. This encodes CASSPIGGTSRGTDTQYF.